The 28 T cell receptor beta chains reported below all come from one sample, sequenced in a study of blood T cell repertoires in COVID-19. Assay used: immunoSEQ multiplex PCR; TCRdb lists only in-frame clones, some missing. The sample includes 150,000 or so clones, over 80% of them seen just once. Input material: PBMCs or T cells enriched from blood (not recorded which). These TCRs come from a woman aged 45 to 65 who had been exposed to COVID-19.

The V and J genes are TRBV29-1 and TRBJ2-7, with D possibly matching TRBD1 (6 bases). Trimming pared 6 bases from V and 2 bases from J, leaving 8 bases between. Germline V CDR1 and CDR2: SQVTM, ANQGSEA. The CDR3 spans 11 residues. CDR3 sequence reads: CSVGQTYEQYF. For the CDR3, the DNA is TGCAGCGTAGGACAGACCTACGAGCAGTACTTC.

J is TRBJ2-5 and V is TRBV15; 8 bases are a match to TRBD2. V shed 0 bases and J 3 bases; nucleotides not matched to a gene: 6. Germline V gene data show CDR1 as LNHNV and CDR2 as YYDKDF (reference sequence). This CDR3 is 16 amino acids long. The CDR3, as DNA: TGTGCCACCAGCAGAGATCCATTTAGCGGGAAAGAGACCCAGTACTTC. Translated: CATSRDPFSGKETQYF.

V gene TRBV30 combines with J gene TRBJ2-7; unclear D gene. This CDR3 is 13 amino acids long. Germline V lookup: CDR1 GTSNPN, CDR2 SVGIG (reference sequence). V was shortened by 8 bases and J by 0 bases, with 14 bases between the two germline ends. The CDR3 loop is CAAPRISSYEQYF. Written as DNA, the CDR3 is TGTGCCGCTCCCAGGATAAGCTCCTACGAGCAGTACTTC.

The genes are TRBV19 and TRBJ1-1; D is unclear. Germline lookup yields CDR1 LNHDA and CDR2 SQIVND (reference sequence). The CDR3 is 14 amino acids. The V end was cut by 2 bases, the J end by 0 bases, with 7 bases between. CDR3 sequence (DNA): TGTGCCAGTAGTATAAACAGTATGAACACTGAAGCTTTCTTT. It specifies CASSINSMNTEAFF.

The chain carries TRBV9 and TRBJ1-1; 8 bases fit TRBD1. This CDR3 spans 17 amino acids. Looked up from germline, CDR1 is SGDLS and CDR2 is YYNGEE. The V and J ends lost 0 bases and 0 bases, in that order; junction bases with no gene match: 7. In DNA form, the CDR3 reads TGTGCCAGCAGCGTAGACCTACAGGGGGGAGTGAACACTGAAGCTTTCTTT. Amino acids: CASSVDLQGGVNTEAFF.

The chain carries TRBV7-2 and TRBJ2-1, with TRBD1 matching 9 bases. Trimming took 3 bases from V and 7 from J; bases not matched to a gene: 1. The CDR3 has 13 residues. Germline lookup yields CDR1 SGHTA and CDR2 FQGNSA. Here the CDR3 DNA reads TGTGCCAGCAGCTTGACAGGGGGTAATGAGCAGTTCTTC. Protein product: CASSLTGGNEQFF.

The table lists this clone with a few counts. The chain recombines TRBV7-3 with TRBJ1-1; 7 bases fit TRBD1. Germline V CDR1 and CDR2: SGHTA, FQGTGA. This CDR3 spans 14 amino acids. V lost 5 bases to trimming and J lost 11 bases; unmatched junction nucleotides: 14. This CDR3 reads CASSPTGTPGVAFF. In DNA form, the CDR3 reads TGTGCCAGCAGCCCGACAGGGACCCCCGGTGTCGCTTTCTTT.

The chain is built from TRBV12-5 and TRBJ1-1; D is unresolved. Germline loops: CDR1 LGHNT, CDR2 FRNRAP. The CDR3 is made up of 14 amino acids. The V end lost 2 bases, the J end lost 0 bases, and 7 bases lay between the germline ends. The CDR3 bases are TGTGCTAGTGGTTTGTCCCAGATGAACACTGAAGCTTTCTTT. Amino acids: CASGLSQMNTEAFF. The full variable domain, in which reference TRBV12-5 and TRBJ1-1 provide the parts outside the CDR3, is DARVTQTPRHKVTEMGQEVTMRCQPILGHNTVFWYRQTMMQGLELLAYFRNRAPLDDSGMPKDRFSAEMPDATLATLKIQPSEPRDSAVYFCASGLSQMNTEAFFGQGTRLTVV.

V is TRBV30 and J is TRBJ2-3; 11 nucleotides align to TRBD2. The germline gives CDR1 GTSNPN, CDR2 SVGIG (reference sequence). V trimming: 5 bases; J trimming: 4 bases; junction bases outside the gene matches: 5. The CDR3 has 14 amino acids. The CDR3 sequence is CAWVSGREADTQYF. The CDR3 bases are TGTGCCTGGGTTAGCGGGAGGGAGGCAGATACGCAGTATTTT.

In this sample, this clone turned up once. The CDR3 is CASSAAGGLGSPLHF. The CDR3 nucleotides are TGTGCCAGCAGCGCAGCGGGGGGGCTGGGTTCACCCCTCCACTTT. The chain uses TRBV6-2 or TRBV6-3 and TRBJ1-6; D might be TRBD1 (6 bases). The germline gives CDR1 MNHEY, CDR2 SVGEGT. The V and J ends lost 6 bases and 9 bases respectively, with 18 bases between them. There are 15 residues in the CDR3.

The CDR3 DNA reads TGTGCCAGCAGCTTAGCCTGGACAGGGACTCTAAATTCACCCCTCCACTTT. Translation gives CASSLAWTGTLNSPLHF. The V and J genes are TRBV7-8 and TRBJ1-6, with 8 bases identical to TRBD1. The CDR3 extends over 17 amino acids. Germline CDR1 SGHVS, CDR2 FQNEAQ. Germline trimming cut 0 bases from V and 7 bases from J; bases unmatched to any gene: 8.

V is TRBV9 and J is TRBJ2-5; 7 bases map to TRBD2. Germline-derived CDR1 and CDR2 are SGDLS and YYNGEE. With V trimmed by 4 bases and J by 0 bases, 12 bases remained unmatched. The CDR3 sequence is 17 residues long. This CDR3 is CASSPWGGREYQETQYF. CDR3 bases: TGTGCCAGCAGCCCCTGGGGGGGACGGGAGTACCAAGAGACCCAGTACTTC. Full variable domain (outside the CDR3, taken from reference TRBV9 and TRBJ2-5): DSGVTQTPKHLITATGQRVTLRCSPRSGDLSVYWYQQSLDQGLQFLIQYYNGEERAKGNILERFSAQQFPDLHSELNLSSLELGDSALYFCASSPWGGREYQETQYFGPGTRLLVL.

This chain connects TRBV7-8 to TRBJ2-2; the D is unclear. The length of the CDR3 is 16 residues. The V end lost 5 bases, the J end lost 7 bases, and 20 bases lay between the germline ends. The V gene's germline CDR1 is SGHVS and CDR2 FQNEAQ. The CDR3 protein is CASSSSTGNTVGELFF. The DNA for the CDR3 is TGTGCCAGCAGCAGCTCGACGGGTAATACGGTCGGGGAGCTGTTTTTT.

CDR3 amino acids: CAWRLGGTGGRYGYTF. In DNA, the CDR3 is TGTGCCTGGAGGTTGGGCGGGACAGGGGGCAGGTATGGCTACACCTTC. The chain has TRBV30 and TRBJ1-2, with 12 bases matching TRBD1. The junction had 10 bases not matched to a gene; V was cut back by 3 bases and J by 5 bases. The CDR3 runs 16 residues. Germline CDR1 reads GTSNPN; CDR2 reads SVGIG (reference sequence). Full variable domain (outside the CDR3, taken from reference TRBV30 and TRBJ1-2): SQTIHQWPATLVQPVGSPLSLECTVEGTSNPNLYWYRQAAGRGLQLLFYSVGIGQISSEVPQNLSASRPQDRQFILSSKKLLLSDSGFYLCAWRLGGTGGRYGYTFGSGTRLTVV.

This chain connects TRBV7-3 to TRBJ2-2; TRBD2 aligns across 10 bases. CDR1 SGHTA and CDR2 FQGTGA come from the germline V gene. This CDR3 is built from 18 residues. The ends lost 3 bases at V and 0 bases at J; junction bases unmatched: 7. The CDR3 region is CASSFLTSGRSNTGELFF. The CDR3 bases are TGTGCCAGCAGCTTCCTGACTAGCGGGCGATCGAACACCGGGGAGCTGTTTTTT.

The chain links TRBV30 to TRBJ2-3; 7 positions agree with TRBD2. The CDR3 totals 14 residues. CDR1 GTSNPN and CDR2 SVGIG come from the germline V gene (reference sequence). The junction had 4 bases not matched to a gene; V was cut back by 4 bases and J by 0 bases. This chain's CDR3 is CAWKLAGSTDTQYF. CDR3 nucleotide sequence: TGTGCCTGGAAATTAGCGGGTAGCACAGATACGCAGTATTTT. The whole variable domain, filled in from reference TRBV30 and TRBJ2-3, reads SQTIHQWPATLVQPVGSPLSLECTVEGTSNPNLYWYRQAAGRGLQLLFYSVGIGQISSEVPQNLSASRPQDRQFILSSKKLLLSDSGFYLCAWKLAGSTDTQYFGPGTRLTVL.

In this sample, this clone turned up a few times. The chain recombines TRBV5-6 with TRBJ1-3; D gene uncertain. V was pared by 0 bases and J by 7 bases, with 11 bases between. The CDR3 is made up of 14 amino acids. The germline CDR1 and CDR2 sequences are SGHDT and YYEEEE. The CDR3 spells CASSLGVHPNTIYF. Written as DNA, the CDR3 is TGTGCCAGCAGCTTGGGAGTTCATCCGAACACCATATATTTT.

The sample holds a few counts of this clone. In nucleotides, the CDR3 is TGCAGCGTAAAAAGCGGGGCGGAGACCCAGTACTTC. Encoded protein: CSVKSGAETQYF. The chain joins TRBV29-1 to TRBJ2-5; 7 bases are a match to TRBD2. J was trimmed by 5 bases and V by 6 bases; bases with no gene match: 6. Germline values: CDR1 SQVTM, CDR2 ANQGSEA. The CDR3 has 12 amino acids.

The V call is TRBV6-1, the J call TRBJ2-2; possibly TRBD2 for D (5 bases). There are 13 residues in the CDR3. Trimming removed 3 bases from V and 7 bases from J, with 9 bases in between. Germline V gives CDR1 MNHNS, CDR2 SASEGT. This CDR3 is CASSEFSVGELFF. CDR3 sequence (DNA): TGTGCCAGCAGTGAGTTTAGCGTCGGGGAGCTGTTTTTT.

The CDR3 is CAWRDRHNEQFF. The CDR3 bases are TGTGCCTGGCGGGACAGACACAATGAGCAGTTCTTC. The V and J genes are TRBV30 and TRBJ2-1; 7 positions agree with TRBD1. Germline CDR1 GTSNPN, CDR2 SVGIG (reference sequence). The CDR3 length is 12 residues. The junction had 3 bases not matched to a gene; V was cut back by 5 bases and J by 5 bases. The full variable domain, with the rest looked up from reference TRBV30 and TRBJ2-1, is SQTIHQWPATLVQPVGSPLSLECTVEGTSNPNLYWYRQAAGRGLQLLFYSVGIGQISSEVPQNLSASRPQDRQFILSSKKLLLSDSGFYLCAWRDRHNEQFFGPGTRLTVL.

The rearrangement links TRBV5-1 to TRBJ2-2, with 10 bases identical to TRBD2. CDR1 is SGHRS, CDR2 YFSETQ, per germline. V lost 4 bases, J lost 5 bases, and 8 bases stayed unmatched. CDR3 length: 16 amino acids. The CDR3, as DNA: TGCGCCAGCAGCCCCTTAGCGGGGGGCGGAACCGGGGAGCTGTTTTTT. Translated: CASSPLAGGGTGELFF.

The chain links TRBV6-5 to TRBJ2-7, with a tentative D call TRBD2 (5 bases). Trimming removed 2 bases from V and 2 bases from J, with 10 bases in between. The CDR3 sequence is 14 residues long. The germline CDR1 and CDR2 sequences are MNHEY and SVGAGI. CDR3 in DNA: TGTGCCAGCAGTTACGCGGGCAGAACCTACGAGCAGTACTTC. Residues: CASSYAGRTYEQYF.

This clone was observed a handful of times. The chain joins TRBV15 to TRBJ1-4; 7 nucleotides line up with TRBD1. Germline V CDR1 and CDR2: LNHNV, YYDKDF (reference sequence). The CDR3 covers 14 residues. V lost 6 bases and J lost 5; bases outside the gene matches: 6. CDR3 residues: CATRVGRGNEKLFF. The CDR3 DNA reads TGTGCCACCAGAGTGGGCAGGGGGAATGAAAAACTGTTTTTT. The full variable domain, completed using reference TRBV15 and TRBJ1-4, is DAMVIQNPRYQVTQFGKPVTLSCSQTLNHNVMYWYQQKSSQAPKLLFHYYDKDFNNEADTPDNFQSRRPNTSFCFLDIRSPGLGDTAMYLCATRVGRGNEKLFFGSGTQLSVL.

The chain links TRBV5-1 to TRBJ2-7; TRBD1 agrees at 8 bases. V lost 0 bases to trimming and J lost 12 bases; unmatched junction nucleotides: 8. The germline V gene has CDR1 SGHRS and CDR2 YFSETQ. There are 13 residues in the CDR3. The chain's CDR3 is CASSLEDRDSTYF. The CDR3 nucleotides read TGCGCCAGCAGCTTGGAGGACAGGGACTCGACGTACTTC.

This chain links TRBV6-6 with TRBJ2-3, with D possibly matching TRBD2 (6 bases). CDR3 length equals 11 residues. Trimming took off 8 bases at V and 6 bases at J, with 9 bases between the two ends. Germline CDR1 MNHNY, CDR2 SVGAGI (reference sequence). The CDR3 DNA reads TGTGCCAGCGCCGGGAGCGATACGCAGTATTTT. It encodes CASAGSDTQYF.

CDR3 DNA: TGTGCCAGCGCAGAGGATTATAGCTCTGGAAACACCATATATTTT. Its translation: CASAEDYSSGNTIYF. This chain uses TRBV2 with TRBJ1-3; no reliable D call. The CDR3 runs 15 residues. CDR1 is SNHLY and CDR2 is FYNNEI in the germline V gene. The V end lost 8 bases, the J end lost 0 bases, and 14 bases lay between the germline ends.

This clone was counted at least ten times. The chain uses TRBV18 and TRBJ2-3, with D maybe TRBD2 (6 bases). This CDR3 is built from 14 residues. Germline values: CDR1 KGHSH, CDR2 LQKENI. The germline V and J ends were trimmed by 1 base and 7 bases, with 12 bases remaining between them. Written as DNA, the CDR3 is TGTGCCAGCTCACCACGTGCGGCGGGGCATACGCAGTATTTT. This encodes CASSPRAAGHTQYF.

The rearrangement uses TRBV7-2 and TRBJ2-3, with 10 bases aligning to TRBD1. CDR1 and CDR2 from the germline V gene are SGHTA and FQGNSA. J gave up 2 bases and V 5 bases, and 7 bases lay outside the gene matches. This CDR3 is 16 amino acids long. As DNA, the CDR3 is TGTGCCAGCAGCGGTCGACAGGGGGCGGTCACAGATACGCAGTATTTT. Residues: CASSGRQGAVTDTQYF. Full variable domain (rest looked up from reference TRBV7-2 and TRBJ2-3): GAGVSQSPSNKVTEKGKDVELRCDPISGHTALYWYRQSLGQGLEFLIYFQGNSAPDKSGLPSDRFSAERTGGSVSTLTIQRTQQEDSAVYLCASSGRQGAVTDTQYFGPGTRLTVL.